This T cell receptor (beta chain) comes out of a study of blood T cell repertoires in COVID-19. Turning to the study itself: Sites across the United States, Italy and Spain contributed samples from acute and convalescent COVID-19. Sample material is recorded as cDNA or gDNA derived from T cells, B-cell-depleted T cells, or PBMCs.

This CDR3 contains 18 residues. V was trimmed by 0 bases and J by 3 bases, leaving 21 bases between them. Germline assignment: CDR1 LGHDT and CDR2 YNNKEL (reference sequence). In the source study's methods: It was from reference gene primer amplification that nucleated cell counts were estimated. Profiled with immunoSEQ multiplex PCR; TCRdb holds only in-frame clones, not every one. The V and J calls and clone size are taken from that table; D and trimming were inferred from the DNA. This sample carries about 80,000 clones, around 83% of them seen once, and the ten largest clones take 7% to 9.5%. The clonotype originates from a human donor in a cohort sampled during active COVID-19. The V and J genes are TRBV3-1 (or the pseudogene TRBV3-2) and TRBJ2-7; the D gene is possibly TRBD2 (5 bases). Material for sequencing was peripheral blood. This CDR3 reads CASSQEPSDSRSVYEQYF. The CDR3 bases are TGTGCCAGCAGCCAAGAGCCCTCGGACTCCCGGAGCGTCTACGAGCAGTACTTC.